These 13 T cell receptor beta chains were sequenced from one sample in a study of response to subunit inactivated influenza vaccine. TCRdb reanalysed the RT-PCR reads using MiXCR and keeps one entry per CDR3 protein. The sample includes just under 550,000 distinct CDR3 sequences, 20% to 25% of them seen just once. These data were also reused for a study on T cells expressing NK-cell markers. That report adds: TCR beta libraries carry UMIs added by 5'RACE template switching.

The material was CD4+ T cells sorted from PBMCs, obtained roughly 12 days after vaccination. These receptors all come from a man aged 50 to 59 who received an inactivated influenza vaccine.

CDR3: CSAFPGGGLNEQYF. CDR3 nucleotide sequence: TGCAGTGCTTTCCCAGGGGGCGGCTTAAACGAGCAGTACTTC. The gene calls are TRBV20-1 and TRBJ2-7, with 8 bases lining up with TRBD1. The CDR3 spans 14 residues. V shed 5 bases and J 5 bases; nucleotides not matched to a gene: 11. CDR1 and CDR2 (germline): DFQATT, SNEGSKA (reference sequence).

The chain carries TRBV15 and TRBJ2-7; 8 nucleotides match TRBD2. The CDR3 runs to 14 residues. Germline trimming cut 5 bases from V and 7 bases from J; bases unmatched to any gene: 10. Germline CDR1 is LNHNV and CDR2 is YYDKDF (reference sequence). The CDR3 is CATSVSGSLYEQYF. The CDR3 DNA reads TGTGCCACCAGCGTGAGCGGGAGTCTTTATGAGCAGTACTTC.

This chain uses TRBV5-5 with TRBJ2-7; 12 bases match TRBD1. The CDR3 runs to 14 residues. J lost 6 bases, V lost 4 bases, and 5 bases had no gene match. CDR1 is SGHKS, CDR2 YYEKEE, per germline (reference sequence). In DNA, the CDR3 is TGTGCCAGCAGCAGGGACAGGGGGCGCGGCGAGCAGTACTTC. It specifies CASSRDRGRGEQYF. The full variable domain, with the rest looked up from reference TRBV5-5 and TRBJ2-7, is DAGVTQSPTHLIKTRGQQVTLRCSPISGHKSVSWYQQVLGQGPQFIFQYYEKEERGRGNFPDRFSARQFPNYSSELNVNALLLGDSALYLCASSRDRGRGEQYFGPGTRLTVT.

This clonotype turned up a few times. The chain joins TRBV23-1 to TRBJ1-5; D gene unclear. TRBV23-1 is known as an ORF, though its function is uncertain. This CDR3 contains 14 residues. Trimming cost V 9 bases and J 1 base, with 13 bases left between them. Here the CDR3 DNA reads TGCGCCAGGGGTAGCCTCGGCAGCAATCAGCCCCAGCATTTT. Translation gives CARGSLGSNQPQHF.

The gene calls are TRBV14 and TRBJ1-2; no clear D gene. CDR3 size: 15 residues. V lost 3 bases and J lost 5, with 16 bases in between. CDR1 and CDR2 (germline): SGHDN, FVKESK. CDR3 DNA sequence: TGTGCCAGCAGCCACTCGGGCCCGACTTCATATGGCTACACCTTC. Its protein product is CASSHSGPTSYGYTF.

The V and J genes are TRBV7-8 and TRBJ2-5, with 9 bases matching TRBD1. CDR1 is SGHVS, CDR2 FQNEAQ, per germline. The ends lost 4 bases at V and 4 bases at J; junction bases unmatched: 7. CDR3 length: 15 amino acids. The CDR3 protein is CASSSQGARGETQYF. CDR3 DNA: TGTGCCAGCAGCTCACAGGGGGCGAGAGGAGAGACCCAGTACTTC.

The chain recombines TRBV30 with TRBJ1-3, with 7 bases that match TRBD1. This CDR3 is 16 amino acids long. Germline V CDR1 and CDR2: GTSNPN, SVGIG (reference sequence). After removal of 3 bases from V and 4 bases from J, the junction contained 12 bases not matched to a gene. The CDR3: CAWSSTGPRRGNTIYF. CDR3 sequence (DNA): TGTGCCTGGAGCTCGACAGGGCCACGGCGAGGAAACACCATATATTTT.

This clonotype was detected a few times. The rearrangement joins TRBV9 to TRBJ1-1; no firm D call. This CDR3 comprises 13 residues. Germline-derived CDR1 and CDR2 are SGDLS and YYNGEE. The V end lost 0 bases, the J end lost 0 bases, and 3 bases lay between the germline ends. The CDR3 protein is CASSVELNTEAFF. The CDR3 region has the DNA TGTGCCAGCAGCGTAGAACTGAACACTGAAGCTTTCTTT.

This chain joins TRBV20-1 and TRBJ2-7; 11 bases are a match to TRBD1. The junction had 7 bases not matched to a gene; V was cut back by 3 bases and J by 3 bases. The CDR3 covers 15 residues. In germline, CDR1 is DFQATT, CDR2 SNEGSKA (reference sequence). The CDR3 sequence: CSASPDRGRGYEQYF. In DNA, the CDR3 is TGCAGTGCTAGCCCGGACAGGGGGCGCGGCTACGAGCAGTACTTC.

This clonotype was counted only a few times. The chain combines TRBV12-3 or TRBV12-4 with TRBJ1-1; the match to TRBD1 covers 7 bases. The CDR3 is 15 residues long. V lost 5 bases and J lost 2; bases outside the gene matches: 8. The CDR3 loop is CASSQLTGLNTEAFF. CDR3 sequence (DNA): TGTGCCAGCAGTCAACTGACAGGGTTAAACACTGAAGCTTTCTTT.

The chain couples TRBV20-1 to TRBJ1-2; 8 nucleotides align to TRBD1. The J segment lost 4 bases and the V segment lost 3 bases, leaving 7 bases of the junction unmatched. The CDR3 extends over 14 amino acids. Germline CDR1 and CDR2: DFQATT and SNEGSKA (reference sequence). CDR3 bases: TGCAGTGCTAGGAAACAGGGGGGCGGCTATGGCTACACCTTC. It codes for CSARKQGGGYGYTF.

The rearrangement uses TRBV6-2 or TRBV6-3 and TRBJ2-2; TRBD1 is a possible D gene (5 bases). This CDR3 has 14 amino acids. In germline, CDR1 is MNHEY, CDR2 SVGEGT. Trimming pared 0 bases from V and 6 bases from J, leaving 8 bases between. The CDR3 is CASSYSPGSGELFF. CDR3 nucleotides: TGTGCCAGCAGTTACTCCCCAGGGTCCGGGGAGCTGTTTTTT.

This clonotype was detected only a few times. The chain joins TRBV9 to TRBJ1-4, with 8 positions matching TRBD1. V lost 0 bases and J lost 8; bases outside the gene matches: 6. This CDR3 has 15 amino acids. Germline V gene data show CDR1 as SGDLS and CDR2 as YYNGEE. For the CDR3, the DNA is TGTGCCAGCAGCGTAGGGGCAGGGGGCAACGAAAAACTGTTTTTT. Its translation: CASSVGAGGNEKLFF.